The sequence of this TCR beta chain was determined in a study of CD8 T cells in Susac syndrome. High-throughput TCR beta sequencing covered peripheral CD8+ and CD4+ T cells. The CDR3 runs to 15 residues. V was pared by 7 bases and J by 6 bases, with 13 bases of the junction left unmatched. CDR1 is DFQATT, CDR2 SNEGSKA, per germline (reference sequence). It was with random hexamers that roughly 0.5 to 1 ug RNA was reverse transcribed. TCR beta CDR3 was amplified by immunoSEQ covering 54 Vbeta and 13 Jbeta. TCRdb recomputed calls from the immunoSEQ multiplex PCR reads with MiXCR, one row per CDR3 protein. The table shows about 200,000 distinct CDR3 sequences, with 90% to 95% occurring only once.

This receptor was identified in a human donor with multiple sclerosis. Sequenced material: CD4+ T cells from PBMCs. This chain connects TRBV20-1 to TRBJ2-1; 9 bases map to TRBD2. Here the CDR3 reads CSVPGVSGGFNEQFF. DNA of the CDR3: TGCAGTGTCCCAGGGGTCAGCGGGGGGTTCAATGAGCAGTTCTTC.